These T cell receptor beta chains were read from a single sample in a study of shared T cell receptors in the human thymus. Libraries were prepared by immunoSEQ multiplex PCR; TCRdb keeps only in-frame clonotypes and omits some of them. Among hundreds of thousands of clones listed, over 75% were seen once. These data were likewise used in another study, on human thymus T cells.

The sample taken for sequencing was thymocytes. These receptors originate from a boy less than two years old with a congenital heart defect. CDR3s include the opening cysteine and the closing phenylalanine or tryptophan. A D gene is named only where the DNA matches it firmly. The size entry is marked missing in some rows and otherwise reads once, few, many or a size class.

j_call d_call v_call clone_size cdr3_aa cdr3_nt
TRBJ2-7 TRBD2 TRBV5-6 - CASSLGASGRATYEQYF TGTGCCAGCAGCTTGGGGGCTAGCGGGAGGGCCACCTACGAGCAGTACTTC
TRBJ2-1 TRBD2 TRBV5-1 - CASSPRWGLADYNEQFF TGCGCCAGCAGCCCCCGCTGGGGACTAGCGGACTACAATGAGCAGTTCTTC
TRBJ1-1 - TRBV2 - CASIKSGQPKAFF TGTGCCAGCATAAAATCCGGACAGCCTAAAGCTTTCTTT
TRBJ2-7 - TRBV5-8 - CASNPLVLYEQYF TGTGCCAGCAACCCCTTGGTACTCTACGAGCAGTACTTC
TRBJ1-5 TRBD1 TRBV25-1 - CASSEGTGDQPQHF TGTGCCAGCAGTGAGGGCACAGGGGATCAGCCCCAGCATTTT
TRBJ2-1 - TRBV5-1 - CASSSSSISSYNEQFF TGCGCCAGCAGCTCTAGCAGCATTAGCTCCTACAATGAGCAGTTCTTC
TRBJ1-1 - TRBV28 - CASSRIRNTEAFF TGTGCCAGCAGTCGAATTAGGAACACTGAAGCTTTCTTT
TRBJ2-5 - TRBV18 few CASSPPDGLPPRETQYF TGTGCCAGCTCACCACCGGACGGACTTCCTCCGAGGGAGACCCAGTACTTC
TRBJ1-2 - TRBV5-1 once CASSVDSPYGYTF TGCGCCAGCAGTGTTGACAGTCCCTATGGCTACACCTTC
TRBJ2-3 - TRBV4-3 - CASSQKSSGSTDTQYF TGCGCCAGCAGCCAAAAGTCCAGCGGGAGCACAGATACGCAGTATTTT
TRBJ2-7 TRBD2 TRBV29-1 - CSVGLAGGKTYEQYF TGCAGCGTCGGACTAGCGGGAGGAAAAACCTACGAGCAGTACTTC
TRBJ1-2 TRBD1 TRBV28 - CASSLFGQEDNYGYTF TGTGCCAGCAGTTTATTTGGACAGGAAGATAACTATGGCTACACCTTC
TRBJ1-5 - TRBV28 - CASRPRGHQPQHF TGTGCCAGCAGGCCGCGGGGGCATCAGCCCCAGCATTTT
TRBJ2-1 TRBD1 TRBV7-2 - CASSSGQGSDPLRFF TGTGCCAGCAGCTCGGGACAGGGCTCAGACCCTTTAAGGTTCTTC